This T cell receptor (beta chain) was sequenced for a study of cytomegalovirus exposure and HLA in healthy donors. Study summary: An early release of data contained approximately 85 million unique TCRs, which came from HLA-typed donors. General study results and limits: It was taken for granted in presence/absence analyses that sequencing depth across donors was roughly uniform.

The study ran its PCR with 60 Vbeta and 13 Jbeta primers. Repertoires were generated with immunoSEQ multiplex PCR, while TCRdb's copy carries only in-frame clones and drops some. The data hold 90,000 to 150,000 clones, with roughly four fifths observed a single time. V shed 6 bases and J shed 3 bases, with 10 bases lying between them. In germline, CDR1 is LNHDA, CDR2 SQIVND (reference sequence). This CDR3 is 13 amino acids long. This clone was found a few times. Its target is unknown. This sequence joins TRBV19 and TRBJ2-3; possibly TRBD2 for D (6 bases). This receptor was identified in a woman aged 30 to 39 in good health and CMV-seropositive. Sequences were obtained from PBMCs. This CDR3 reads CASRGLSTDTQYF. CDR3 sequence (DNA): TGTGCCAGTAGGGGACTCAGTACAGATACGCAGTATTTT.